This TCR beta chain emerged from a study of blood T cell repertoires in COVID-19. Only in-frame clones appear in the TCRdb table, and some are missing; sequencing was by immunoSEQ multiplex PCR. This repertoire shows roughly 220,000 clones, about four fifths found once; its top ten account for about 7%. Participant-given clinical history determined each cohort assignment. The sequencing input was PBMCs or T cells enriched from blood (not recorded which). The clonotype comes from a woman between 35 and 50 years old who had recovered from COVID-19.

As DNA, the CDR3 is TGTGCCAGTAGTGGCCTGACAGGGACCTACGAGCAGTACTTC. This gives the protein CASSGLTGTYEQYF. This chain uses TRBV6-6 with TRBJ2-7, with 7 bases lining up with TRBD1. The CDR3 loop spans 14 amino acids. J was trimmed by 2 bases and V by 9 bases; bases with no gene match: 10. Germline V gives CDR1 MNHNY, CDR2 SVGAGI (reference sequence).